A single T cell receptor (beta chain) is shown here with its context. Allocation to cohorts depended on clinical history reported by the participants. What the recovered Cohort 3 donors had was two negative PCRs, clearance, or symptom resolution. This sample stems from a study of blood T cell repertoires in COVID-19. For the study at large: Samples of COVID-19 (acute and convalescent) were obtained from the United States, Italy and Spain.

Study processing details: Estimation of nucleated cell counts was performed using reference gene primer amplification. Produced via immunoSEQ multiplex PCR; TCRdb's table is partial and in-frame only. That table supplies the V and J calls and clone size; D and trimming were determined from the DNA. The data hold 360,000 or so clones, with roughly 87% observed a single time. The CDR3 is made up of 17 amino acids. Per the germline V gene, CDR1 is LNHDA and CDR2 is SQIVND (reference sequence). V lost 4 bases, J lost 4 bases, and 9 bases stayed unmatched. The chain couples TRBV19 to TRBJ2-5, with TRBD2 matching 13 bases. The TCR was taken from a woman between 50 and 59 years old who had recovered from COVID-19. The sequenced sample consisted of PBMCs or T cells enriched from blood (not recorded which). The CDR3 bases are TGTGCCAGTAGTACACTAGCGGGGGGGCTGGCGGGAGAGACCCAGTACTTC. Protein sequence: CASSTLAGGLAGETQYF.